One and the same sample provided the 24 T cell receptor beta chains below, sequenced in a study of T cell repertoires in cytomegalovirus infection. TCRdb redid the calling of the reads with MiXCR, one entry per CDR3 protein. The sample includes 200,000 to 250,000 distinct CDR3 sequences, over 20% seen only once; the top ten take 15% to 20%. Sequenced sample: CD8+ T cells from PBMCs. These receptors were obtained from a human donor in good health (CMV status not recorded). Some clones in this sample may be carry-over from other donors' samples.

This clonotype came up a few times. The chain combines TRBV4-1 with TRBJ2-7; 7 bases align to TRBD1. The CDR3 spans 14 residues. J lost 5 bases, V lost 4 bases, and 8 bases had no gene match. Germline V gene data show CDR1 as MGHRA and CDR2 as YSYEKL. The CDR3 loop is CASSLRQGMDEQYF. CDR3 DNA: TGCGCCAGCAGCCTCCGACAGGGTATGGACGAGCAGTACTTC.

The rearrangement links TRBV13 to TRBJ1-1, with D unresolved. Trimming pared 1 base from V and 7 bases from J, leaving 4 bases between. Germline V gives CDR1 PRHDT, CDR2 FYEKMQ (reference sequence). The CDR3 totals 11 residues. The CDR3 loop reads CASSLVGEAFF. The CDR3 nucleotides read TGTGCCAGCAGCTTAGTGGGTGAAGCTTTCTTT.

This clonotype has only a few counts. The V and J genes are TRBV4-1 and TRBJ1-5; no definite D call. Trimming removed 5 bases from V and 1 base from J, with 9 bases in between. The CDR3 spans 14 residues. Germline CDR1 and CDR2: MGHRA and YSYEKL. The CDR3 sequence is CASSVEQSNQPQHF. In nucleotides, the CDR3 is TGCGCCAGCAGCGTGGAGCAGAGCAATCAGCCCCAGCATTTT.

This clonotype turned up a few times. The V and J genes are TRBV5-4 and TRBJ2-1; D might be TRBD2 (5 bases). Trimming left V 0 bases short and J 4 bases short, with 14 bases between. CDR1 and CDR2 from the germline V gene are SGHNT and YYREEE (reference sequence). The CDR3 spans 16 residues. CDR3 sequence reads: CASSLEARTSYNEQFF. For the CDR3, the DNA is TGTGCCAGCAGCTTGGAGGCCAGGACTTCATACAATGAGCAGTTCTTC.

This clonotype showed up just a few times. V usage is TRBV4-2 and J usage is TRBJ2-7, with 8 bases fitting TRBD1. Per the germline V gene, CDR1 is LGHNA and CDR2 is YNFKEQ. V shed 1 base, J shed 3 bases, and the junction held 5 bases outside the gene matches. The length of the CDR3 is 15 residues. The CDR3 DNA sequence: TGTGCCAGCAGCCAAGTACATACAGGGGGCTACGAGCAGTACTTC. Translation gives CASSQVHTGGYEQYF.

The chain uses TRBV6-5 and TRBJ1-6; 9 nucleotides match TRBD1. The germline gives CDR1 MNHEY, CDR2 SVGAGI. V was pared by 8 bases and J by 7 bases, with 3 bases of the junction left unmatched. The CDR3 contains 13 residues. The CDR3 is CASGGTGNSPLHF. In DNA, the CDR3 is TGTGCCAGCGGGGGGACAGGGAATTCACCCCTCCACTTT.

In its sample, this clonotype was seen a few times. Here the CDR3 DNA reads TGTGCCAGCGGGGGATTTTTTGTAGATACGCAGTATTTT. This codes for CASGGFFVDTQYF. The gene calls are TRBV27 and TRBJ2-3; D possibly uses TRBD1 or TRBD2 (5 bases each). V was shortened by 8 bases and J by 5 bases, with 14 bases between the two germline ends. The CDR3 is made up of 13 amino acids. Germline V gene data show CDR1 as MNHEY and CDR2 as SMNVEV (reference sequence).

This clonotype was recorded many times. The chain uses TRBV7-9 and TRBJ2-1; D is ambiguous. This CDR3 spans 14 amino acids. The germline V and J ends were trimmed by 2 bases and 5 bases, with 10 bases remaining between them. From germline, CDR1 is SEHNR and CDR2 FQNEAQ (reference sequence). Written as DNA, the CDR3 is TGTGCCAGCAGCTTAAGGGCTTTAGACAATGAGCAGTTCTTC. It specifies CASSLRALDNEQFF. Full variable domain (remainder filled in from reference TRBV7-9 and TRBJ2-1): DTGVSQNPRHKITKRGQNVTFRCDPISEHNRLYWYRQTLGQGPEFLTYFQNEAQLEKSRLLSDRFSAERPKGSFSTLEIQRTEQGDSAMYLCASSLRALDNEQFFGPGTRLTVL.

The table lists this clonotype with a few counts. The CDR3 DNA follows: TGTGCCAGCAGCCCGTCCACTCAAGAGACCCAGTACTTC. Its protein is CASSPSTQETQYF. The chain has TRBV7-9 and TRBJ2-5; no clear D. V gave up 5 bases and J gave up 2 bases, with 9 bases separating them. Germline CDR1 SEHNR, CDR2 FQNEAQ (reference sequence). This CDR3 is 13 amino acids long. Supplemented by reference TRBV7-9 and TRBJ2-5, the full variable domain reads DTGVSQNPRHKITKRGQNVTFRCDPISEHNRLYWYRQTLGQGPEFLTYFQNEAQLEKSRLLSDRFSAERPKGSFSTLEIQRTEQGDSAMYLCASSPSTQETQYFGPGTRLLVL.

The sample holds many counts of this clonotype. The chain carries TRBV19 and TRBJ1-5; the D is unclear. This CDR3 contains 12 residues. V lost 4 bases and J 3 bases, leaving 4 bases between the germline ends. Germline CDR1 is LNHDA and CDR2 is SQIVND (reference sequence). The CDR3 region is CASSKINQPQHF. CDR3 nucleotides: TGTGCCAGTAGTAAAATCAATCAGCCCCAGCATTTT.

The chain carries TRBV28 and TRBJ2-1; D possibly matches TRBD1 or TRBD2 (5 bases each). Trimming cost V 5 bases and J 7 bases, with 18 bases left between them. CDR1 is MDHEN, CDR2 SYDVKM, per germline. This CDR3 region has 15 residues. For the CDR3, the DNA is TGTGCCAGCAGTCACGGGACGGACCTCAGGAATGAGCAGTTCTTC. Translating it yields CASSHGTDLRNEQFF.

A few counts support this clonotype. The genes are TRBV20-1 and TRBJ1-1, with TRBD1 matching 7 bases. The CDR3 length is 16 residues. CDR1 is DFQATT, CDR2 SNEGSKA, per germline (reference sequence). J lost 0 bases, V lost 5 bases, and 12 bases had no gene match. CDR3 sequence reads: CSAPSEGASMNTEAFF. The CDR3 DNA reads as TGCAGTGCTCCCAGTGAGGGGGCCTCAATGAACACTGAAGCTTTCTTT.

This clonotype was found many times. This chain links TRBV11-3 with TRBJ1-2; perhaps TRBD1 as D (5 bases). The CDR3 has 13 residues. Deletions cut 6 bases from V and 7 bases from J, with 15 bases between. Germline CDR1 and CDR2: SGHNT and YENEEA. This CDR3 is CASSQTGGFGYTF. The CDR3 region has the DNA TGTGCCAGCAGTCAAACGGGGGGTTTTGGCTACACCTTC.

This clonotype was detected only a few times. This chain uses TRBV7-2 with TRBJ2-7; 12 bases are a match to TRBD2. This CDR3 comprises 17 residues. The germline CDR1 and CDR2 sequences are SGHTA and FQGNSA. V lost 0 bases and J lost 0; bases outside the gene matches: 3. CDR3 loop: CASSLAPSGGASYEQYF. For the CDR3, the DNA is TGTGCCAGCAGCTTAGCCCCTAGCGGGGGGGCCTCCTACGAGCAGTACTTC.

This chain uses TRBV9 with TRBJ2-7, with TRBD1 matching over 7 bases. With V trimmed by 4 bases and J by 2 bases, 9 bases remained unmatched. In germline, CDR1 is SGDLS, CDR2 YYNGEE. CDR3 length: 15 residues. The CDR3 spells CASSPGQTIPYEQYF. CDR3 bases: TGTGCCAGCAGCCCGGGACAGACTATACCCTACGAGCAGTACTTC.

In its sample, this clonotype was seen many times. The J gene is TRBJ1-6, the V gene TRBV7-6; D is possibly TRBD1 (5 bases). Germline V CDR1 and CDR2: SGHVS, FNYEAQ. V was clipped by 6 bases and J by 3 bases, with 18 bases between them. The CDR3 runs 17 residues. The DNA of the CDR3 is TGTGCCAGCAGTCCTTTTTCCGGGGCTCGCTATAATTCACCCCTCCACTTT. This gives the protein CASSPFSGARYNSPLHF.

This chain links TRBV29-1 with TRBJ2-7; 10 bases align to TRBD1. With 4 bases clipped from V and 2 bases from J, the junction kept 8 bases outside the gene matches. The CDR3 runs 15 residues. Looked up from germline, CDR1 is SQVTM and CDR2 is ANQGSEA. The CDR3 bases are TGCAGCGTTGTGGGCGGACAGGGGGAAACCTACGAGCAGTACTTC. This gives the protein CSVVGGQGETYEQYF.

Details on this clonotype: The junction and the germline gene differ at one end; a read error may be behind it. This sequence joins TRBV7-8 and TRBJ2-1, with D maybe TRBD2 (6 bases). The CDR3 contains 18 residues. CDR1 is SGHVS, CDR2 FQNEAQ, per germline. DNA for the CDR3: TGTGCCAGCAGCATAGCCGGAGTAGCGGTCAGCTCCTACAATGAGCAGTTCTTC. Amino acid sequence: CASSIAGVAVSSYNEQFF.

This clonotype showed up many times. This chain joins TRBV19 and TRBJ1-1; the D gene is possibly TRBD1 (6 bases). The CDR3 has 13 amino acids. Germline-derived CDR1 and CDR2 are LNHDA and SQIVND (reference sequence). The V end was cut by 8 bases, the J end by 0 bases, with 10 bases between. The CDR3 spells CASLTGLNTEAFF. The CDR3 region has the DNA TGTGCCAGTCTAACAGGGCTGAACACTGAAGCTTTCTTT.

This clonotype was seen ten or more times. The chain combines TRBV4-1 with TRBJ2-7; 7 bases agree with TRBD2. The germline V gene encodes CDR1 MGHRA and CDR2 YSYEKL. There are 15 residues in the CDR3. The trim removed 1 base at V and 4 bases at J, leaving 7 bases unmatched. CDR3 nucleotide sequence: TGCGCCAGCAGCCAAGTTAACAGCGGGGAATACGAGCAGTACTTC. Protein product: CASSQVNSGEYEQYF.

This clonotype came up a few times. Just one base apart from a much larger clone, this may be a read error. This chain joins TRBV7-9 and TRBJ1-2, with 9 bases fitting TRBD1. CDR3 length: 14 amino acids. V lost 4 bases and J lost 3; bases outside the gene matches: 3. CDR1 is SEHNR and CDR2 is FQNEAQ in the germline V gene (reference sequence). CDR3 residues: CASSWGQGYYGYTF. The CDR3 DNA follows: TGTGCCAGCAGCTGGGGACAGGGATACTATGGCTACACCTTC.

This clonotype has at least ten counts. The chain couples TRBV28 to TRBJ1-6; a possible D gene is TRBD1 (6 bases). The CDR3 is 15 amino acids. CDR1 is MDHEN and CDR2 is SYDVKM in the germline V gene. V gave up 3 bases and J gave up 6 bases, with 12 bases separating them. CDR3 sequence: CASSFEPGANSPLHF. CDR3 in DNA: TGTGCCAGCAGTTTCGAACCAGGGGCTAATTCACCCCTCCACTTT.

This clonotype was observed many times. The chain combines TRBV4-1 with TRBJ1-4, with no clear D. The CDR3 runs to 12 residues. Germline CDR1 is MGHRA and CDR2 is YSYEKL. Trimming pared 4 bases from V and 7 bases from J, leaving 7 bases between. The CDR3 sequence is CASSPRSEKLFF. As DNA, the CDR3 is TGCGCCAGCAGCCCAAGGAGTGAAAAACTGTTTTTT.

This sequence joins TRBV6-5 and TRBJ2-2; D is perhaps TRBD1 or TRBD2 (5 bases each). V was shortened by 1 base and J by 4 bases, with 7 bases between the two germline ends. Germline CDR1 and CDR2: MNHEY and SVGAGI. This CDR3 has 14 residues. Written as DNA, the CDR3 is TGTGCCAGCAGTTACTATGGGGGCACCGGGGAGCTGTTTTTT. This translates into CASSYYGGTGELFF.